This T cell receptor (beta chain) comes out of a study of shared clonotypes between healthy human individuals. The donor population consisted of healthy HIV-negative adults with no recent acute infections or vaccinations. Germline loops: CDR1 ENHRY, CDR2 SYGVKD. There are 14 residues in the CDR3. J lost 0 bases, V lost 11 bases, and 8 bases had no gene match. General study points: Sampling used blood alone; tissue repertoires probably differ.

Measured with immunoSEQ multiplex PCR; TCRdb has only the in-frame clones, and not every one. This sample has over a million clones, with 78% found just once. A word on this clone: Its antigen is undetermined.

This sequence originates from a man between 18 and 29 years old in good health. Some clones in this sample may be carry-over from other donors' samples. The sequenced material came from memory CD4+ T cells from PBMCs. As to subset: CD45RA-negative fraction. V is TRBV10-3 and J is TRBJ2-3, with 7 bases fitting TRBD2. The CDR3 protein is CAVAGAGSTDTQYF. CDR3 sequence (DNA): TGTGCCGTCGCCGGAGCGGGGAGCACAGATACGCAGTATTTT.